This T cell receptor (beta chain) was sequenced for a study of type 1 regulatory T cells. Across the study: This in vitro CD4 product, T-allo10, is enriched for Tr1 cells and alloantigen-specific.

Germline V lookup: CDR1 SGHNT, CDR2 YYREEE (reference sequence). The CDR3 spans 14 residues. Via MiXCR, TCRdb re-called the reads, giving one row per CDR3 protein. The data show 60,000 to 70,000 distinct CDR3 sequences, almost 50% seen once. This clonotype occurred once. The target antigen is unknown. One junction end does not reproduce the germline sequence, and a read error may be involved. This chain joins TRBV5-4 and TRBJ2-2; TRBD2 is a possible D gene (6 bases). This clonotype originated in a human donor in good health. Sequencing used cultured non-Tr1 T cells, either the whole culture or a sorted T cell fraction (not recorded which). The CDR3 DNA reads as TGTGCCAGCAGCTTGGCCGGGAACACCGGGGGGCTGTTTTTT. This codes for CASSLAGNTGGLFF.